Below are 31 T cell receptor beta chains sequenced from a single sample in a study of immune heterogeneity within non-small cell lung tumors. Amplification of TCR beta CDR3 was performed by multiplex PCR with 32 V and 13 J primers. A single record per CDR3 protein comes from TCRdb applying MiXCR to the multiplex PCR reads. The sample holds about 4,600 distinct CDR3 sequences, 36% seen once. Genomic DNA extracted from bulk tumor tissue served as template. A total of about 0.6 ug was used per sample. Primary tumors were biopsied several times each, far apart, intraoperatively. Newly diagnosed with untreated non-small cell lung cancer, the patients underwent curative surgery. Input material: lung tumor tissue. These receptors were collected from a woman between 45 and 60 years old with non-small cell lung cancer.

This clonotype was detected many times. The rearrangement links TRBV24-1 to TRBJ2-3; 8 nucleotides agree with TRBD2. Germline CDR1 reads KGHDR; CDR2 reads SFDVKD. V shed 9 bases and J 6 bases; nucleotides not matched to a gene: 10. CDR3 size: 14 residues. The CDR3 reads CATHGGGGSDTQYF. Here the CDR3 DNA reads TGTGCCACCCACGGGGGCGGGGGGTCCGATACGCAGTATTTT.

With respect to this clonotype: A much bigger clone sits one base away, suggesting this may be a read error. The chain uses TRBV28 and TRBJ2-1; tentative D call: TRBD1 (6 bases). Germline loops: CDR1 MDHEN, CDR2 SYDVKM. V gave up 0 bases and J gave up 7 bases, with 22 bases separating them. The CDR3 is 18 amino acids. The CDR3 DNA reads TGTGCCAGCAGTTTATGGGCGGTCTTCCAGGGGTATGGTAATGAGCAGTTCTTC. It codes for CASSLWAVFQGYGNEQFF.

Sample share makes this clonotype medium-sized (0.01 to 0.1%). The chain couples TRBV28 to TRBJ1-2, with a possible D match to TRBD1 (6 bases). Per the germline V gene, CDR1 is MDHEN and CDR2 is SYDVKM. V was clipped by 3 bases and J by 10 bases, with 12 bases between them. The CDR3 has 12 amino acids. CDR3 DNA: TGTGCCAGCAGTTTCGCCCGGGGGCTCTACACCTTC. This codes for CASSFARGLYTF.

Comments on this clonotype: At one end the junction does not follow the germline gene, possibly because of a read error. The rearrangement links TRBV4-1 to TRBJ1-1, with D possibly being TRBD1 (5 bases). The CDR3 runs 15 residues. CDR1 is MGHRA, CDR2 YSYEKL, per germline. The CDR3, as DNA: TGCGCCGGCAGCCCCTTAACAGGCGGTCGCACTGAAGCTTTCTTT. Translating gives CAGSPLTGGRTEAFF.

This clonotype is medium-sized. The chain carries TRBV12-5 and TRBJ2-2; D possibly corresponds to TRBD2 (6 bases). Between the trimmed V and J ends, which lost 2 bases and 7 bases, there was a span of 23 bases. The CDR3 consists of 18 residues. Germline loops: CDR1 LGHNT, CDR2 FRNRAP. In DNA, the CDR3 is TGTGCTAGTGGTTTGCTCCGTTCTAGCGAGGAGAAGGTCGGGGAGCTGTTTTTT. Its translation: CASGLLRSSEEKVGELFF.

This chain uses TRBV14 with TRBJ2-1, with D maybe TRBD2 (6 bases). Trimming left V 0 bases short and J 9 bases short, with 21 bases between. The CDR3 is 17 residues long. CDR1 SGHDN and CDR2 FVKESK come from the germline V gene. CDR3 nucleotide sequence: TGTGCCAGCAGCCAAGATTGGGCGGAGGGCCCGAAGAGTGAGCAGTTCTTC. This gives the protein CASSQDWAEGPKSEQFF.

In its sample, this clonotype was seen many times. This chain links TRBV29-1 with TRBJ1-5, with 10 bases that match TRBD1. Looked up from germline, CDR1 is SQVTM and CDR2 is ANQGSEA. The CDR3 is made up of 14 amino acids. V lost 6 bases to trimming and J lost 2 bases; unmatched junction nucleotides: 4. For the CDR3, the DNA is TGCAGCGTGTCCGGGACAGGGGGCAATCAGCCCCAGCATTTT. It specifies CSVSGTGGNQPQHF.

This clonotype was seen many times. The genes are TRBV28 and TRBJ2-3; D is tentatively TRBD1 or TRBD2 (5 bases each). The CDR3 has 14 residues. V lost 5 bases, J lost 0 bases, and 9 bases lay in between. Germline V gene data show CDR1 as MDHEN and CDR2 as SYDVKM. In nucleotides, the CDR3 is TGTGCCAGCAGTAGGTGGGACAGCACAGATACGCAGTATTTT. Protein sequence: CASSRWDSTDTQYF.

CDR3 coding DNA: TGCGCCAGCAGTAGCCTCCAGGGCCTGGACTACGAGCAGTACTTC. This gives the protein CASSSLQGLDYEQYF. The chain carries TRBV5-1 and TRBJ2-7, with D maybe TRBD1 (5 bases). V lost 5 bases and J lost 3, with 18 bases in between. Germline lookup yields CDR1 SGHRS and CDR2 YFSETQ. The CDR3 loop spans 15 amino acids.

This clonotype was recorded many times. V and J are TRBV5-6 and TRBJ1-1; weak D call: TRBD1 (5 bases). V lost 4 bases and J lost 1, with 11 bases in between. The germline CDR1 and CDR2 sequences are SGHDT and YYEEEE. The CDR3 covers 14 residues. The chain's CDR3 is CASSRSDRNTEAFF. The CDR3 DNA follows: TGTGCCAGCAGCCGATCAGACAGGAACACTGAAGCTTTCTTT.

Comments on this clonotype: This may arise from a read error, as a much more abundant clone is one base away. The V gene is TRBV6-1, the J gene TRBJ1-2; 8 bases map to TRBD1. J gave up 10 bases and V 6 bases, and 13 bases lay outside the gene matches. Germline V CDR1 and CDR2: MNHNS, SASEGT. The CDR3 runs to 14 residues. CDR3: CASSLGQGAGVYTF. The DNA for the CDR3 is TGTGCCAGCAGCCTCGGACAGGGCGCTGGAGTCTACACCTTC.

The chain uses TRBV2 and TRBJ2-1, with D perhaps matching TRBD2 (6 bases). V was shortened by 5 bases and J by 5 bases, with 13 bases between the two germline ends. The CDR3 covers 14 residues. In germline, CDR1 is SNHLY, CDR2 FYNNEI. CDR3 in DNA: TGTGCCAGCAGTATGGGACTTAAGAACAATGAGCAGTTCTTC. It is translated as CASSMGLKNNEQFF.

This clonotype was found many times. CDR3 region: CASRRNRGEGTEAFF. The CDR3 coding sequence is TGTGCCAGCAGGCGCAACAGGGGGGAGGGCACTGAAGCTTTCTTT. The chain links TRBV6-1 to TRBJ1-1; TRBD1 matches 8 bases. The CDR3 contains 15 residues. The germline V gene has CDR1 MNHNS and CDR2 SASEGT. V shed 6 bases, J shed 4 bases, and the junction held 10 bases outside the gene matches.

In its sample, this clonotype ranks as medium-sized. V and J are TRBV5-1 and TRBJ2-7, with D possibly matching TRBD1 (6 bases). The CDR3 is made up of 12 amino acids. Germline lookup yields CDR1 SGHRS and CDR2 YFSETQ. V shed 3 bases and J shed 4 bases, with 8 bases lying between them. CDR3 protein: CASSSTGYEQYF. CDR3 sequence (DNA): TGCGCCAGCAGCTCAACAGGGTACGAGCAGTACTTC.

This clonotype was seen only a few times. The gene calls are TRBV9 and TRBJ2-1; 9 bases are shared with TRBD2. Germline V gives CDR1 SGDLS, CDR2 YYNGEE. The CDR3 covers 16 residues. V gave up 0 bases and J gave up 6 bases; unmatched junction bases: 7. CDR3: CASSVAGSGSLNEQFF. The CDR3, as DNA: TGTGCCAGCAGCGTAGCGGGTAGCGGGAGCCTCAATGAGCAGTTCTTC.

By share of the sample, this clonotype is medium-sized (0.01 to 0.1%). The CDR3 is CASSSGLAPQGAEQFF. The CDR3 bases are TGTGCCAGCAGCTCTGGACTAGCCCCCCAAGGGGCTGAGCAGTTCTTC. The chain uses TRBV11-2 and TRBJ2-1; 8 bases are shared with TRBD2. J lost 9 bases, V lost 4 bases, and 14 bases had no gene match. From germline, CDR1 is SGHAT and CDR2 FQNNGV. The CDR3 runs to 16 residues. Looking up the rest from reference TRBV11-2 and TRBJ2-1 gives the full variable domain: EAGVAQSPRYKIIEKRQSVAFWCNPISGHATLYWYQQILGQGPKLLIQFQNNGVVDDSQLPKDRFSAERLKGVDSTLKIQPAKLEDSAVYLCASSSGLAPQGAEQFFGPGTRLTVL.

The gene calls are TRBV13 and TRBJ2-5, with a possible D match to TRBD2 (6 bases). Trimming removed 5 bases from V and 2 bases from J, with 24 bases in between. This CDR3 contains 18 residues. CDR1 and CDR2 from the germline V gene are PRHDT and FYEKMQ (reference sequence). The CDR3 sequence is CASSRPTFTSRLQETQYF. CDR3 coding DNA: TGTGCCAGCAGCAGGCCAACATTTACTAGCCGCCTTCAAGAGACCCAGTACTTC. Based on the CDR3 plus reference TRBV13 and TRBJ2-5, the full variable domain is AAGVIQSPRHLIKEKRETATLKCYPIPRHDTVYWYQQGPGQDPQFLISFYEKMQSDKGSIPDRFSAQQFSDYHSELNMSSLELGDSALYFCASSRPTFTSRLQETQYFGPGTRLLVL.

The chain combines TRBV7-2 with TRBJ1-6; possibly TRBD1 for D (6 bases). V lost 7 bases and J 7 bases, leaving 17 bases between the germline ends. CDR3 length: 15 amino acids. Germline V gives CDR1 SGHTA, CDR2 FQGNSA. The CDR3 DNA sequence: TGTGCCAGCACCCTTGGTGGGACAAGGAATTCACCCCTCCACTTT. Translating it yields CASTLGGTRNSPLHF.

This clonotype is medium-sized (0.01 to 0.1%) by share. The gene calls are TRBV6-1 and TRBJ2-1, with D unresolved. Germline assignment: CDR1 MNHNS and CDR2 SASEGT. Trimming removed 7 bases from V and 7 bases from J, with 8 bases in between. The CDR3 has 11 residues. The DNA of the CDR3 is TGTGCCAGCAACCACCAGAATGAGCAGTTCTTC. It is translated as CASNHQNEQFF.

This clonotype has more than one count but fewer than ten. This sequence joins TRBV15 and TRBJ2-3; a possible D gene is TRBD2 (6 bases). This CDR3 contains 15 residues. Germline assignment: CDR1 LNHNV and CDR2 YYDKDF (reference sequence). Trimming left V 3 bases short and J 2 bases short, with 12 bases between. CDR3 DNA sequence: TGTGCCACCAGCAGGCGACTAGGGGCCACAGATACGCAGTATTTT. Translating it yields CATSRRLGATDTQYF.

This clonotype was found many times. This chain uses TRBV19 with TRBJ1-4, with 8 bases that match TRBD1. This CDR3 is 17 amino acids long. Germline V gene sequence: CDR1 LNHDA, CDR2 SQIVND (reference sequence). V gave up 11 bases and J gave up 3 bases; unmatched junction bases: 17. The CDR3 DNA sequence: TGTGCCGGTAAGGATGACAGGGGTTCAAGTGCTAATGAAAAACTGTTTTTT. It encodes CAGKDDRGSSANEKLFF.

The chain joins TRBV7-8 to TRBJ2-7, with D perhaps assigned TRBD1 or TRBD2 (6 bases each). The ends were cut back, 5 bases at V and 7 bases at J, with 21 bases in the middle. CDR1 is SGHVS and CDR2 is FQNEAQ in the germline V gene. The CDR3 has 15 amino acids. As DNA, the CDR3 is TGTGCCAGCAGCCCGGGGGCAGACAACTACGAGGAGCAGTACTTC. It yields the protein CASSPGADNYEEQYF.

A note on this clonotype: Germline is not matched at one junction end, which may reflect a read error. The chain couples TRBV11-2 to TRBJ2-7; TRBD1 aligns across 7 bases. CDR1 SGHAT and CDR2 FQNNGV come from the germline V gene. The CDR3 loop spans 12 amino acids. The CDR3 protein is CASSITYRGRHF. CDR3 nucleotides: TGTGCCAGCAGCATAACCTACAGGGGAAGGCACTTC.

This clonotype was seen a single time. A read error may explain this, as a much larger clone is one base away. The chain employs TRBV24-1 and TRBJ2-1; TRBD1 matches at 8 bases. The CDR3 runs 16 residues. Germline loops: CDR1 KGHDR, CDR2 SFDVKD. CDR3 sequence: CATSDLLATGDNEHFF. In DNA form, the CDR3 reads TGTGCCACCAGTGACCTTCTTGCGACAGGGGACAATGAGCATTTCTTC.

The rearrangement links TRBV2 to TRBJ1-2; D gene unclear. Germline values: CDR1 SNHLY, CDR2 FYNNEI. The CDR3 contains 13 residues. Trimming removed 8 bases from V and 0 bases from J, with 10 bases in between. In DNA form, the CDR3 reads TGTGCCAGCGGTGTACGGGCTAACTATGGCTACACCTTC. It yields the protein CASGVRANYGYTF.

As to this clonotype: This may stem from a read error, because a much larger clone lies one nucleotide away. This chain links TRBV5-5 with TRBJ2-5, with unresolved D. Germline CDR1 and CDR2: SGHKS and YYEKEE (reference sequence). The CDR3 loop spans 13 amino acids. The CDR3 loop is CASGLSQKETQYF. The CDR3 DNA follows: TGTGCCAGCGGCTTGAGTCAGAAAGAGACCCAGTACTTC.

The chain is built from TRBV28 and TRBJ1-5; 10 bases are shared with TRBD1. CDR1 is MDHEN, CDR2 SYDVKM, per germline. The CDR3 length is 14 residues. J lost 6 bases, V lost 6 bases, and 5 bases had no gene match. In DNA, the CDR3 is TGTGCCAGCAGAAGGACAGGGGGTGTTCAGCCCCAGCATTTT. This sequence encodes CASRRTGGVQPQHF.

This clonotype was picked up a small number of times. A much larger clone differs by one base, so this may be a read error. The chain combines TRBV3-1 with TRBJ2-7; 8 bases are shared with TRBD2. The germline V gene encodes CDR1 LGHDT and CDR2 YNNKEL (reference sequence). The CDR3 contains 11 residues. The CDR3 here is CASSRGTRQHF. The CDR3 DNA sequence: TGTGCCAGCAGCAGAGGGACTAGGCAGCACTTC.

The chain is built from TRBV28 and TRBJ1-5, with 8 bases fitting TRBD1. The CDR3 consists of 15 residues. Germline lookup yields CDR1 MDHEN and CDR2 SYDVKM. J lost 6 bases, V lost 6 bases, and 10 bases had no gene match. The CDR3 here is CASRPGQGEFQPQHF. CDR3 nucleotide sequence: TGTGCCAGCAGGCCTGGACAGGGTGAATTTCAGCCCCAGCATTTT.

By sample fraction, this clonotype is medium-sized. The chain carries TRBV7-3 and TRBJ2-1; possibly TRBD1 or TRBD2 for D (7 bases each). From germline, CDR1 is SGHTA and CDR2 FQGTGA. Trimming cost V 1 base and J 3 bases, with 19 bases left between them. This CDR3 has 18 residues. The DNA for the CDR3 is TGTGCCAGCAGCTTAAGGGGGGGGCAGGGGGTCCACTACAATGAGCAGTTCTTC. It is translated as CASSLRGGQGVHYNEQFF.

Sample share makes this clonotype large. This chain joins TRBV6-1 and TRBJ2-3; no reliable D call. CDR1 and CDR2 (germline): MNHNS, SASEGT. Between the trimmed V and J ends, which lost 5 bases and 3 bases, there was a span of 3 bases. The CDR3 sequence is 11 residues long. The CDR3 reads CASSLTDTQYF. The CDR3, as DNA: TGTGCCAGCAGTCTGACAGATACGCAGTATTTT.